Following are 4 T cell receptor beta chains from one sample sequenced in a study of blood T cell repertoires in COVID-19. Assay: immunoSEQ multiplex PCR; the TCRdb copy retains only in-frame clones and omits some. The data show 150,000 to 200,000 clones, roughly 84% seen once. Sequenced material: PBMCs or T cells enriched from blood (not recorded which). Receptor source: a human donor with acute COVID-19. The donor label of this sample is uncertain.

The chain links TRBV4-2 to TRBJ1-2, with D uncertain. With 0 bases removed from V and 4 bases from J, the gap between germline ends came to 9 bases. This CDR3 spans 14 amino acids. Germline V gene lookup returns CDR1 LGHNA and CDR2 YNFKEQ. The CDR3 protein is CASSQEAEGYGYTF. CDR3 nucleotides: TGTGCCAGCAGCCAAGAAGCAGAGGGCTATGGCTACACCTTC.

The table lists this clone with a few counts. CDR3 bases: TGTGCCAGCAGTGCTGATAGTGACACTCTAGCTTTCTTT. This translates into CASSADSDTLAFF. The J gene is TRBJ1-1, the V gene TRBV2, with D unresolved. This CDR3 spans 13 amino acids. Germline V gene sequence: CDR1 SNHLY, CDR2 FYNNEI. The V end was cut by 4 bases, the J end by 10 bases, with 16 bases between.

The rearrangement uses TRBV2 and TRBJ2-7; tentative D call: TRBD1 (5 bases). The J call is in doubt because the DNA end fits TRBJ2-1 better. The CDR3 spans 13 residues. Germline assignment: CDR1 SNHLY and CDR2 FYNNEI. Here the CDR3 DNA reads TGTGCCAGCAGTGAAGGCAGGGCTCATGAGCAGTTCTTC. Its translation: CASSEGRAHEQFF.

V and J are TRBV24-1 and TRBJ2-1; weak D call: TRBD1 (6 bases). Germline V gene lookup returns CDR1 KGHDR and CDR2 SFDVKD. This CDR3 region has 15 residues. The CDR3 spells CATERAGLQGGEQFF. The CDR3 nucleotides are TGTGCGACGGAGAGGGCGGGCTTACAGGGCGGTGAGCAGTTCTTC.